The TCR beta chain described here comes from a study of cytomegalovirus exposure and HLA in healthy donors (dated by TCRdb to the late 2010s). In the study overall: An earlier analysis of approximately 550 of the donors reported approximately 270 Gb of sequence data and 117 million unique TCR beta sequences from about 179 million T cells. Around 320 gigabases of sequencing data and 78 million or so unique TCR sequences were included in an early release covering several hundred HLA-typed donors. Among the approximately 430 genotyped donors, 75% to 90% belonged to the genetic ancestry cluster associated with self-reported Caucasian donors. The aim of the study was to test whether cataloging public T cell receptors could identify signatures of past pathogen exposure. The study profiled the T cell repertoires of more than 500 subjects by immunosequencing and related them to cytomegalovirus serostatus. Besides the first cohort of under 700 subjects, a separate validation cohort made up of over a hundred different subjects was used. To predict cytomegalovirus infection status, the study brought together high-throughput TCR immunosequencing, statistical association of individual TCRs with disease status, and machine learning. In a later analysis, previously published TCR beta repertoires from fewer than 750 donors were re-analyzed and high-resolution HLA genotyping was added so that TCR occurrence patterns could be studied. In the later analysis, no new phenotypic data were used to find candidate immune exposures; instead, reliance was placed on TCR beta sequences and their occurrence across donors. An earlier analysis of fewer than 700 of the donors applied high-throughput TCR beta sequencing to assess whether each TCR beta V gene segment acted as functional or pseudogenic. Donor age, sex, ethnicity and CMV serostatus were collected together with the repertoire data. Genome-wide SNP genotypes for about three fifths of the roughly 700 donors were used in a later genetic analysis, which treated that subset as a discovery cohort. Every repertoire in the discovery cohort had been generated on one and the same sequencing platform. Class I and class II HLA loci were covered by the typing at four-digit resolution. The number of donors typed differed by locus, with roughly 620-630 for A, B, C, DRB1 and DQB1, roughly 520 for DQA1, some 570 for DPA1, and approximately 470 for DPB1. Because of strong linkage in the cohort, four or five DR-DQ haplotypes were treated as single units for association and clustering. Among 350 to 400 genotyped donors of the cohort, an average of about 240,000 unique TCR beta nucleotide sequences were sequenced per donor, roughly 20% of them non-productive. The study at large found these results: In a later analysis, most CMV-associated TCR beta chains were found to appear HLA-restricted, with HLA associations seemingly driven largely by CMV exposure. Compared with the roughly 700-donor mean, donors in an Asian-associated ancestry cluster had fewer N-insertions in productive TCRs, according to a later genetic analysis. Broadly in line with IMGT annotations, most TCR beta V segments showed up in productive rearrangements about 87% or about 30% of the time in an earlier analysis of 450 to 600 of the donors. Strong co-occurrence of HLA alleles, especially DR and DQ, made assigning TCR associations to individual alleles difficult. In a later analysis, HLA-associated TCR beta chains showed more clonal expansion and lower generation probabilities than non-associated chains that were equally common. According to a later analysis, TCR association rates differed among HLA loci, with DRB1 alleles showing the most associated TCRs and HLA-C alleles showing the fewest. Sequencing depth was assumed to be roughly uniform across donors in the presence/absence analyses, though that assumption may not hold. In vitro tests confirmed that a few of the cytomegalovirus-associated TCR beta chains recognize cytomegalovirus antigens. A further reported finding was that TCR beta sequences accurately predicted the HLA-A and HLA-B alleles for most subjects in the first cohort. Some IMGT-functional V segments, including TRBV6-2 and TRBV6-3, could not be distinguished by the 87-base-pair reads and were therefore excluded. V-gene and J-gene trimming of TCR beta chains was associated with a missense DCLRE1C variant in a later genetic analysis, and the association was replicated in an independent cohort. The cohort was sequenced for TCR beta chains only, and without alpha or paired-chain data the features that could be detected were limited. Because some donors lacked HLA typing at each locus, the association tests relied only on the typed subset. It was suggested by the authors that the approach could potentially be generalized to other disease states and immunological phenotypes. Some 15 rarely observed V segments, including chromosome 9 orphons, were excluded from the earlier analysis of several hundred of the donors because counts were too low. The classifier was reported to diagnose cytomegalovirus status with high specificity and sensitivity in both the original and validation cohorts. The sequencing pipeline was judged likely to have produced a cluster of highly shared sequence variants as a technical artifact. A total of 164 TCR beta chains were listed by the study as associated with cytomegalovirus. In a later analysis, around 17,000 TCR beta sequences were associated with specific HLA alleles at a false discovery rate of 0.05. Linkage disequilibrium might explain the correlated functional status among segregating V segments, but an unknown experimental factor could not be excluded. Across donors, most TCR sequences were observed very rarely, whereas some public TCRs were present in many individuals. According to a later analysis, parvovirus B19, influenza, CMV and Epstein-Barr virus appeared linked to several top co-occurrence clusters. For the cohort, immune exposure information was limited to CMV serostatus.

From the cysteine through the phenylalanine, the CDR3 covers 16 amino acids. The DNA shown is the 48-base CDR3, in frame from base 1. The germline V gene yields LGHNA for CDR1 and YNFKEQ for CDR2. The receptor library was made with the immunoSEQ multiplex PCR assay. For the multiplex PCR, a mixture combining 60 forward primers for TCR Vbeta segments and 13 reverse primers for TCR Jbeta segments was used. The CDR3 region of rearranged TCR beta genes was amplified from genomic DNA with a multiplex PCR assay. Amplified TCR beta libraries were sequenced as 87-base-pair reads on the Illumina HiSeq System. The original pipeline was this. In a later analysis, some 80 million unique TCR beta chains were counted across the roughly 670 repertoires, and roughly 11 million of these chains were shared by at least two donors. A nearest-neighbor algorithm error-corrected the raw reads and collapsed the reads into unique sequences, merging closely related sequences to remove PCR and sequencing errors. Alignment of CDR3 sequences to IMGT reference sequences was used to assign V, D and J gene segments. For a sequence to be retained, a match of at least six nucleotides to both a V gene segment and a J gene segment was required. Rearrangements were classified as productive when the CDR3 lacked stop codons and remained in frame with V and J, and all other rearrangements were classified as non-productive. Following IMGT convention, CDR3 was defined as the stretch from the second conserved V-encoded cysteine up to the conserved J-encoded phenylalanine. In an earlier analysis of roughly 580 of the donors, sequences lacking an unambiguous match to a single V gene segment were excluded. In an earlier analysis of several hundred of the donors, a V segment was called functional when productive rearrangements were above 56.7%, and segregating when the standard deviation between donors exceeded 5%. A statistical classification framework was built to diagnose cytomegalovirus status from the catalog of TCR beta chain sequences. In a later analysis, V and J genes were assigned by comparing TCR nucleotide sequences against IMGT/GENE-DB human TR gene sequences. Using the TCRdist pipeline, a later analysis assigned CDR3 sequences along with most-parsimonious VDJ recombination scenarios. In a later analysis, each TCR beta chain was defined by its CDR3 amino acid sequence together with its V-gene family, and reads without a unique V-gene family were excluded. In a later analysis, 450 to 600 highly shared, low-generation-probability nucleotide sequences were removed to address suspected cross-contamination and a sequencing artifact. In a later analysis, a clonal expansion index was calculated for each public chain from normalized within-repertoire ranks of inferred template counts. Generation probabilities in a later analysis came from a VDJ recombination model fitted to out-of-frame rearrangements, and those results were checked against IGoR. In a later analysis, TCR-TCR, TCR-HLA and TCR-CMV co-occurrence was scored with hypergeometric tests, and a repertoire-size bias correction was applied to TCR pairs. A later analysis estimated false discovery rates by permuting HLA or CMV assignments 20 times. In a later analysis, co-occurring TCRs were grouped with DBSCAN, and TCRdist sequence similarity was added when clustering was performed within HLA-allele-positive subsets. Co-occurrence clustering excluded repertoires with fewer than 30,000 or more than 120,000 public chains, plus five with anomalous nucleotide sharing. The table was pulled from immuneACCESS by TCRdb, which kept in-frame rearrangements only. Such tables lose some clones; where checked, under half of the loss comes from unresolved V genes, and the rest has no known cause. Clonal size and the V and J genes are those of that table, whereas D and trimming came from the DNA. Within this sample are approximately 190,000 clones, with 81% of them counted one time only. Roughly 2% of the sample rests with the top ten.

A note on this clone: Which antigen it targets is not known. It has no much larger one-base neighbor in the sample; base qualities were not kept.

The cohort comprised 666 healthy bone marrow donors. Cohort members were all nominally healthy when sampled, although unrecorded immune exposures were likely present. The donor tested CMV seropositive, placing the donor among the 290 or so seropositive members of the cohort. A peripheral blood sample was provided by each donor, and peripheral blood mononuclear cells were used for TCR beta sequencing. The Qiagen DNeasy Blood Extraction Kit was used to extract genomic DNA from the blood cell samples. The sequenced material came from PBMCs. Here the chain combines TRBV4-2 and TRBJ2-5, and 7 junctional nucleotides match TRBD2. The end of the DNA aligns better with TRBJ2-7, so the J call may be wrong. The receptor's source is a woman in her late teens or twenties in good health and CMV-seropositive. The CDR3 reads CASSHFSGDSSYEQYF. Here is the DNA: TGTGCCAGCAGCCATTTCAGCGGGGATAGCTCCTACGAGCAGTACTTC.